The next 11 T cell receptor beta chains were all read from a single sample in a study of T cells after posttransplantation cyclophosphamide. The protocol was immunoSEQ multiplex PCR, while the TCRdb copy is restricted to in-frame clones and leaves out a portion. Of 20,000 or so clones detected, roughly nine tenths appear once; the ten largest clones hold around 7.9%. Busulfan-fludarabine conditioning, marrow transplant, and cyclophosphamide on days +3 and +4 were administered. This specimen consisted of PBMCs, obtained after allogeneic stem cell transplant with posttransplant cyclophosphamide. The receptors were gathered from a female patient in her thirties or forties who received an allogeneic stem cell transplant from a related donor, was CMV-positive, and had no GVHD. Some T cells may be graft donor cells.

This clone appeared a few times. The chain carries TRBV7-9 and TRBJ1-4; tentative D call: TRBD1 (6 bases). V was clipped by 5 bases and J by 4 bases, with 14 bases between them. Germline CDR1 reads SEHNR; CDR2 reads FQNEAQ (reference sequence). The CDR3 contains 15 residues. In DNA, the CDR3 is TGTGCCAGCAGCACCTCCCAGGGGCATAATGAAAAACTGTTTTTT. Translation gives CASSTSQGHNEKLFF.

This clone has a handful of counts. In nucleotides, the CDR3 is TGTGCCAGTCACCAGGGGAATCAGCCCCAGCATTTT. Protein: CASHQGNQPQHF. This chain connects TRBV6-1 to TRBJ1-5; D perhaps matches TRBD1 (6 bases). Germline-derived CDR1 and CDR2 are MNHNS and SASEGT. There are 12 residues in the CDR3. V was cut by 9 bases and J by 4 bases, with 10 bases left in between.

The chain links TRBV28 to TRBJ2-4; D perhaps matches TRBD1 (6 bases). The ends were cut back, 5 bases at V and 0 bases at J, with 11 bases in the middle. The CDR3 has 15 residues. Germline V lookup: CDR1 MDHEN, CDR2 SYDVKM. Written as DNA, the CDR3 is TGTGCCAGCAGTACGGACAGCTTAGCCAAAAACATTCAGTACTTC. It codes for CASSTDSLAKNIQYF.

In its sample, this clone was seen once. V usage is TRBV5-1 and J usage is TRBJ2-7; TRBD2 matches 9 bases. The CDR3 contains 15 residues. V was pared by 4 bases and J by 2 bases, with 7 bases of the junction left unmatched. Germline values: CDR1 SGHRS, CDR2 YFSETQ. Here the CDR3 reads CASSPITSGPYEQYF. CDR3 coding DNA: TGCGCCAGCAGCCCCATCACTAGCGGGCCCTACGAGCAGTACTTC.

J is TRBJ2-7 and V is TRBV28; D gene ambiguous. Germline V CDR1 and CDR2: MDHEN, SYDVKM. V was clipped by 3 bases and J by 1 base, with 4 bases between them. CDR3 size: 12 residues. The CDR3: CASSLSSYEQYF. CDR3 in DNA: TGTGCCAGCAGTTTGTCGTCCTACGAGCAGTACTTC.

This clone was observed a handful of times. This chain connects TRBV10-3 to TRBJ2-3; a possible D gene is TRBD2 (5 bases). This CDR3 contains 15 residues. The germline V gene has CDR1 ENHRY and CDR2 SYGVKD. The V gene lost 0 bases and the J gene lost 0 bases, with 7 bases spanning the gap. The CDR3 DNA is TGTGCCATCAGTGAGTCGACTACTAGCACAGATACGCAGTATTTT. Amino acid sequence: CAISESTTSTDTQYF.

The CDR3 here is CASSSLGAGQETQYF. The CDR3 bases are TGCGCCAGCAGCTCGTTGGGCGCAGGGCAAGAGACCCAGTACTTC. The chain recombines TRBV5-1 with TRBJ2-5; possible D gene TRBD1, 5 bases. Trimming pared 3 bases from V and 2 bases from J, leaving 14 bases between. The CDR3 runs 15 residues. Germline V CDR1 and CDR2: SGHRS, YFSETQ. The whole variable domain, remainder taken from reference TRBV5-1 and TRBJ2-5, is KAGVTQTPRYLIKTRGQQVTLSCSPISGHRSVSWYQQTPGQGLQFLFEYFSETQRNKGNFPGRFSGRQFSNSRSEMNVSTLELGDSALYLCASSSLGAGQETQYFGPGTRLLVL.

The V call is TRBV9, the J call TRBJ2-3; tentative D call: TRBD2 (5 bases). Germline lookup yields CDR1 SGDLS and CDR2 YYNGEE. V lost 0 bases and J 2 bases, leaving 13 bases between the germline ends. This CDR3 is 16 amino acids long. CDR3 loop: CASSVVALDFTDTQYF. In nucleotides, the CDR3 is TGTGCCAGCAGCGTAGTAGCGCTTGATTTCACAGATACGCAGTATTTT.

The genes are TRBV29-1 and TRBJ2-3; 9 bases match TRBD2. The CDR3 covers 15 residues. Germline CDR1 SQVTM, CDR2 ANQGSEA. V shed 6 bases, J shed 4 bases, and the junction held 11 bases outside the gene matches. The CDR3 DNA reads as TGCAGCGTGGAGGTGTGGCTAGCGGGACCAGATACGCAGTATTTT. Residues: CSVEVWLAGPDTQYF.

The gene calls are TRBV4-2 and TRBJ2-7; TRBD2 agrees at 13 bases. CDR1 LGHNA and CDR2 YNFKEQ come from the germline V gene. The CDR3 runs 16 residues. V lost 3 bases to trimming and J lost 4 bases; unmatched junction nucleotides: 6. This CDR3 is CASSHPRTSGSYEQYF. As DNA, the CDR3 is TGTGCCAGCAGCCATCCCAGGACTAGCGGGAGTTACGAGCAGTACTTC.

The rearrangement links TRBV2 to TRBJ2-3, with 7 bases lining up with TRBD2. J lost 2 bases, V lost 5 bases, and 1 base had no gene match. Germline values: CDR1 SNHLY, CDR2 FYNNEI. The CDR3 spans 13 residues. The CDR3 DNA sequence: TGTGCCAGCAGTCTAGCGGTCACAGATACGCAGTATTTT. Encoded protein: CASSLAVTDTQYF.